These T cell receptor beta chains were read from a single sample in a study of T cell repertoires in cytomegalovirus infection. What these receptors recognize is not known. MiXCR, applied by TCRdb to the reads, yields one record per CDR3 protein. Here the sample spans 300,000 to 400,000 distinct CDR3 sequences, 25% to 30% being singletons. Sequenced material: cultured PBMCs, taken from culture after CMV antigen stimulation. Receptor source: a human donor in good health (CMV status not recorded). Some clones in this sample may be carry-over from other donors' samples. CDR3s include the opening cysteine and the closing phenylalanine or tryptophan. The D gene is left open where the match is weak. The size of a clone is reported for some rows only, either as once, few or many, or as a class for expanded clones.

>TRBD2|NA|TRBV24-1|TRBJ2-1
TGTGCCACCAGTGATTTGGGGACTAGCGGGAGACGAGAGCAGTTCTTC
CATSDLGTSGRREQFF
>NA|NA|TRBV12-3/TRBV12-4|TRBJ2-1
TGTGCCAGCAGCTCGGGGACTCGGCCGGGTGAGCAGTTCTTC
CASSSGTRPGEQFF
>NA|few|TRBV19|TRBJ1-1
TGTGCCAGTACAGCACTCTCAGGGATAGGGGCTGAAGCTTTCTTT
CASTALSGIGAEAFF
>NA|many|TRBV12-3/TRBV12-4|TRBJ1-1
TGTGCCAGCAGTTTACATTGGGGGGCCTTAAGCACGAACACTGAAGCTTTCTTT
CASSLHWGALSTNTEAFF
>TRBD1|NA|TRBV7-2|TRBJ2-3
TGTGCCAGCAGCTTATTTCCAGGGGGCCGTCCTGATACGCAGTATTTT
CASSLFPGGRPDTQYF
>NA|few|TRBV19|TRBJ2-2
TGTGCCAGACGAGGACCAGGCCGACCCCAAACGACCGGGGAGCTGTTTTTT
CARRGPGRPQTTGELFF
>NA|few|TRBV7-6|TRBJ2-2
TGTGCCTCCGATGGGGGCCTTTTGAACACCGGGGAGCTGTTTTTT
CASDGGLLNTGELFF
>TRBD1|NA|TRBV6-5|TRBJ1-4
TGTGCCAGCAGTCTACAGGGGGTAGCTAATGAAAAACTGTTTTTT
CASSLQGVANEKLFF
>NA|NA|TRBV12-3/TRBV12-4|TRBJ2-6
TGTGCCAGCAGTCTCGGGGTAGCTGGGGCCAACGTCCTGACTTTC
CASSLGVAGANVLTF
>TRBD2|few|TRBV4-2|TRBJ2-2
TGTGCCAGCAGCCAAGATCTGGCCCCGGGGGGCGGGGAGCTGTTTTTT
CASSQDLAPGGGELFF
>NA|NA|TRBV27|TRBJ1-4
TGTGCCAGCAGTTTATGGGGGAGGGGTGAAAAACTGTTTTTT
CASSLWGRGEKLFF
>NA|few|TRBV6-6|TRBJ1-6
TGTGCCAGCACCACTAAGACAGGCAGTTATAATTCACCCCTCCACTTT
CASTTKTGSYNSPLHF
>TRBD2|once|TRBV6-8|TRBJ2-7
TGTGCCAGCAGCGGCGGGACTAGCGGATCCTACGAGCAGTACTTC
CASSGGTSGSYEQYF
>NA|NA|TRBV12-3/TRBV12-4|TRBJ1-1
TGTGCCAGCAGTTCTTTCAGGGTACCTTTCTTT
CASSSFRVPFF
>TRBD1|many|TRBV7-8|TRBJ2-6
TGTGCCAGCAGCTTAAACCGACAGGGGGCCAGAGGCAACGTCCTGACTTTC
CASSLNRQGARGNVLTF
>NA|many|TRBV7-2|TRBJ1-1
TGTGCCAGCAGTCCGTCGGTTCACGCTGAAGCTTTCTTT
CASSPSVHAEAFF
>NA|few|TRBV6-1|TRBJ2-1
TGTGCCAGCAGTGAATTCCGGGCGTTCCGTAACAGTGAGCAGTTCTTC
CASSEFRAFRNSEQFF
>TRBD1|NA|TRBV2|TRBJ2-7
TGTGCCAGCAGCGGGACAGGGTCCTACGAGCAGTACTTC
CASSGTGSYEQYF
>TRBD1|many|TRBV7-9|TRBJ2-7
TGTGCCAGCAGCTCGCGGACAGGGAACTCCTACGAGCAGTACTTC
CASSSRTGNSYEQYF
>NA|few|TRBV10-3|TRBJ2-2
TGTGCCATCAGTGAGTGGCAGGGCGGCACCGGGGAGCTGTTTTTT
CAISEWQGGTGELFF
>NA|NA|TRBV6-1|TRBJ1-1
TGTGCCAGCAGTGGGCCGACAGTGAACACTGAAGCTTTCTTT
CASSGPTVNTEAFF
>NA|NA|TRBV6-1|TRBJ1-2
TGTGCCAGCAGTGAAGGTAGATATGGCTACACCTTC
CASSEGRYGYTF
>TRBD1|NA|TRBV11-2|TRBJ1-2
TGTGCCAGCAGCTTAAGTGGGGGGGGGACAGGACCCTATGGCTACACCTTC
CASSLSGGGTGPYGYTF
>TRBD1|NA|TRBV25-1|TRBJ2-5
TGTGCCAGCAGTGAAGATCCGGGACAGGGACAAGAGACCCAGTACTTC
CASSEDPGQGQETQYF
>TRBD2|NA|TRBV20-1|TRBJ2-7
TGCAGTGCTAGGACTAGCGGGAGCTTTGGTGAGCAGTACTTC
CSARTSGSFGEQYF
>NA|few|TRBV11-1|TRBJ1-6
TGTGCCAGCAGCTCGACAGGCGAGGGTTCACCCCTCCACTTT
CASSSTGEGSPLHF
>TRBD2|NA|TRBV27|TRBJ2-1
TGTGCCAGCGGAGGGACTAGCCGCAGGGAGCAGTTCTTC
CASGGTSRREQFF
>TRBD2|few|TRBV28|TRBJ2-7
TGTGCCAGTCAACTTAGGACTAGCGGCATCTACGAGCAGTACTTC
CASQLRTSGIYEQYF
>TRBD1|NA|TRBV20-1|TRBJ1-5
TGCAGTGCTATTCTGGGACAGGGGGCATTGAGCAATCAGCCCCAGCATTTT
CSAILGQGALSNQPQHF
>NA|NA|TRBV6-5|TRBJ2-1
TGTGCCGGCAGCCGACGGGACGGAGCTAGTATCAATGAGCAGTTCTTC
CAGSRRDGASINEQFF
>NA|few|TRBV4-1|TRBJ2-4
TGCGCCAGCAGCCAAGATACCAGCGCCGACATTCAGTACTTC
CASSQDTSADIQYF
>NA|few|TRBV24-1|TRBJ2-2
TGTGCCACCAGGGCCCAGCGTGGCGCCGGGGAGCTGTTTTTT
CATRAQRGAGELFF
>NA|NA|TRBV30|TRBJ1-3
TGTGCCTGGAGTGGTTTAGGTGGCAGCTCTGGAAACACCATATATTTT
CAWSGLGGSSGNTIYF
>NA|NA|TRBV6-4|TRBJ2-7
TGTGCCAGCACGTCCGGGGGGCCTCCCGGGGTATACGAGCAGTACTTC
CASTSGGPPGVYEQYF
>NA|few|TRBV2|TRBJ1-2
TGTGCCGGGCGATCTTCCGGGGACTATGGCTACACCTTC
CAGRSSGDYGYTF
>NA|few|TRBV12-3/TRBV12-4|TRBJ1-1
TGTGCCTGTAATGAAGCTATGAACACTGAAGCTTTCTTT
CACNEAMNTEAFF
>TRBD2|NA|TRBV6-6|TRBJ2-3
TGTGCCAGCAGTTACTCCCGACTAGCGGGGGGGCCAACAGATACGCAGTATTTT
CASSYSRLAGGPTDTQYF
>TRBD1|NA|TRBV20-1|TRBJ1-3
TGCAGTGCTCTTCGGACAGGGAGGTCAGATGCGACCATATATTTT
CSALRTGRSDATIYF
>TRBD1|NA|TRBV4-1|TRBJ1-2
TGCGCCAGCAGCCAAATCGGACAGGGGGGAAACTATGGCTACACCTTC
CASSQIGQGGNYGYTF
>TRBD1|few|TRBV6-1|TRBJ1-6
TGTGCCAGTATGACAGGGACTAGGCGTAATTCACCCCTCCACTTT
CASMTGTRRNSPLHF
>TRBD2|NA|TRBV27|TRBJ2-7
TGTGCCAGCAGACCTACACTAGCGGAAACCTCCTACGAGCAGTACTTC
CASRPTLAETSYEQYF
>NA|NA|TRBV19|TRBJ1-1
TGTGCCACTGACATGGGCAGGGAAGACACTGAAGCTTTCTTT
CATDMGREDTEAFF
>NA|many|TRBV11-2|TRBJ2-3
TGTGCCAGCAGCCTAGACCAGGGGTTCACAGATACGCAGTATTTT
CASSLDQGFTDTQYF
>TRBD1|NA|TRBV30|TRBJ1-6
TGTGCCTGTTCAGGACAGGGTTTGACGGGACGTGTATTAGGTTCACCCCTCCACTTT
CACSGQGLTGRVLGSPLHF
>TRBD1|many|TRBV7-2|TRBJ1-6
TGTGCCAGCAGCGTTGCCGCGACAGGGAATAATTCACCCCTCCACTTT
CASSVAATGNNSPLHF
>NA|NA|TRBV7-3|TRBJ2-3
TGTGCCAGCAGCTCGCAGACTGCTAGCGATACGCAGTATTTT
CASSSQTASDTQYF
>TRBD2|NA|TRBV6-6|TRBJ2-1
TGTGCCAGCCGTAGCGGGAGCGTACTTAATGAGCAGTTCTTC
CASRSGSVLNEQFF
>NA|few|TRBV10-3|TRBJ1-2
TGTGCCATCAGTTCGACAGGTTCTCACTATGGCTACACCTTC
CAISSTGSHYGYTF
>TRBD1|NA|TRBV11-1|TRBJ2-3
TGTGCCAGCAGCTCTACCTGGACAGGGGAAACAGATACGCAGTATTTT
CASSSTWTGETDTQYF
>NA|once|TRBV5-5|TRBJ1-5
TGTGCCAGCAGCTGGGAGGGGTTAAGCAATCAGCCCCAGCATTTT
CASSWEGLSNQPQHF
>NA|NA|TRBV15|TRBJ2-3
TGTGCCACCAGCAGCGTCAGGGGGGCATTCACAGATACGCAGTATTTT
CATSSVRGAFTDTQYF
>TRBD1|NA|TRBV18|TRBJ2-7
TGTGCCAGCTCAGTGACAGGGGGCCGCCGGGGGGACGAGCAGTACTTC
CASSVTGGRRGDEQYF
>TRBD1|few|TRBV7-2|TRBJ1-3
TGTGCCAGCAGCTTTGGGACAGGGAGGAACACCATATATTTT
CASSFGTGRNTIYF
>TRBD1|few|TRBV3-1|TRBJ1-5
TGTGCCAGCAGCCCCGGGACAGGGATTTTTCAGCCCCAGCATTTT
CASSPGTGIFQPQHF
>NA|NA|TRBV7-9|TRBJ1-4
TGTGCCAGCAGCCCCACCGGCACTCCCGGGAGACTGTTTTTT
CASSPTGTPGRLFF